This T cell receptor (beta chain) was sequenced for a study of blood T cells in healthy people across ages. The germline CDR1 and CDR2 sequences are SGHVS and FNYEAQ. CDR3 size: 12 residues. V was trimmed by 5 bases and J by 8 bases, leaving 12 bases between them. The sample holds many counts of this clonotype. Its target is not known. Study-wide results and limits: Age advanced and TCR beta diversity per million T cells fell, roughly linearly.

The second PCR ran about 6 to 11 cycles with a sample-barcoded 5' primer and J-beta primers. Every sample returned 2.5 million or more CDR3-containing paired-end reads. TCRdb re-analysed the 5' RACE reads in MiXCR, keeping a single row per CDR3 protein. The repertoire has nearly 800,000 distinct CDR3 sequences, around 25% of them found once; the top ten carry more than 3%. A further study also used this sample, focusing on T cells of mothers and their children.

The chain combines TRBV7-6 with TRBJ1-2; tentative D call: TRBD1 (6 bases). The receptor comes from a boy between 10 and 17 years old in good health. The sample was blood. As DNA, the CDR3 is TGTGCCAGCAGCGCGGGGACATCCGGCTACACCTTC. Amino acids: CASSAGTSGYTF.